This paragraph reports one T cell receptor beta chain. Arm-PCR of CDR3 regions and iRepertoire HTBI primers were used to build TCR beta libraries. As handled by the study authors: Samples collectively showed around 56 TRBV and around 15 TRBJ segments. TCRdb re-called the multiplex PCR reads with MiXCR, one entry per CDR3 protein. These V and J calls originate from TCRdb's pipeline instead of the authors' own analysis. The data contain more than 450,000 distinct CDR3 sequences, around 12% of them singletons. This sample is drawn from a study of regulatory T cells in long-lasting Graves disease. Time point indicated: newly diagnosed GD, antithyroid drugs for less than 3 months. Generation of the TCR library employed RNA extracted from PBMCs. The length of the CDR3 is 17 residues. From germline, CDR1 is KGHSH and CDR2 LQKENI. V was trimmed by 2 bases and J by 4 bases, leaving 21 bases between them. The same data also went into a second study, on T cells in Graves' hyperthyroidism and ophthalmopathy. Per that paper: Blood shared most expanded thyroid clonotypes above 0.001.

This chain connects TRBV18 to TRBJ2-7; possible D gene TRBD1, 6 bases. This specimen consisted of peripheral blood mononuclear cells (PBMCs), obtained at new diagnosis, from a patient treated with antithyroid drugs. This TCR came from a woman between 25 and 40 years old with Graves disease. CDR3 nucleotide sequence: TGTGCCAGCTCACCATCCGCTAAGACAGGAGAAAAATACGAGCAGTACTTC. It specifies CASSPSAKTGEKYEQYF.